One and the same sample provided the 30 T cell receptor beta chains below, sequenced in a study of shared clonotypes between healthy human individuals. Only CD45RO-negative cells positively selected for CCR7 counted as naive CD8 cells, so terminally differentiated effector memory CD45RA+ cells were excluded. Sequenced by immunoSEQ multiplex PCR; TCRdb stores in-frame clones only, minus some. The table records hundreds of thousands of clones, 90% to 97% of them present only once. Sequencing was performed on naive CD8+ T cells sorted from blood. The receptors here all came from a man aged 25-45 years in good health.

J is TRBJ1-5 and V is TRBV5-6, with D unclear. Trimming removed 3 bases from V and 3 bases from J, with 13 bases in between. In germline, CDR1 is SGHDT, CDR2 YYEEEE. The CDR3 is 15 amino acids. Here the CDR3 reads CASSSTPYLNQPQHF. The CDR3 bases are TGTGCCAGCAGCTCTACCCCATACCTCAATCAGCCCCAGCATTTT. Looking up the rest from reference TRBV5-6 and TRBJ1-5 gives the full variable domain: DAGVTQSPTHLIKTRGQQVTLRCSPKSGHDTVSWYQQALGQGPQFIFQYYEEEERQRGNFPDRFSGHQFPNYSSELNVNALLLGDSALYLCASSSTPYLNQPQHFGDGTRLSIL.

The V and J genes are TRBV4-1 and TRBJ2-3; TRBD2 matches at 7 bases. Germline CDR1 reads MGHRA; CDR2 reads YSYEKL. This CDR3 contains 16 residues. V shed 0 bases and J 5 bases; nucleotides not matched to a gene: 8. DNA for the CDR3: TGCGCCAGCAGCCAAGATCTGGCGGGAGTGGTAGATACGCAGTATTTT. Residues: CASSQDLAGVVDTQYF.

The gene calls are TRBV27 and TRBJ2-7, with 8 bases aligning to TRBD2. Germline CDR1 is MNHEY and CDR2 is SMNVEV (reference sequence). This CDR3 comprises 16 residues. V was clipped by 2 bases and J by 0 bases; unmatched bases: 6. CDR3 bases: TGTGCCAGCAGTTTAACGGGAGGGACCCTCTCCTACGAGCAGTACTTC. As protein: CASSLTGGTLSYEQYF.

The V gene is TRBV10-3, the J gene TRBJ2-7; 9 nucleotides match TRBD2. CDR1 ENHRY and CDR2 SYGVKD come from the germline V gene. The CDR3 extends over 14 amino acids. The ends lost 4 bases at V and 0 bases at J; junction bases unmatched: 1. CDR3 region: CAISGLADSYEQYF. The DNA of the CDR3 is TGTGCCATCAGTGGACTAGCGGACTCCTACGAGCAGTACTTC.

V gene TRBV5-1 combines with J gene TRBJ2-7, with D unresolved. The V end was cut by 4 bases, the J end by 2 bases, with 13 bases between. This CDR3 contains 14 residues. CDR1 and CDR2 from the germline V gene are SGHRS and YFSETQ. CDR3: CASSPTDPTYEQYF. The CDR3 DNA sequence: TGCGCCAGCAGCCCAACGGACCCAACCTACGAGCAGTACTTC.

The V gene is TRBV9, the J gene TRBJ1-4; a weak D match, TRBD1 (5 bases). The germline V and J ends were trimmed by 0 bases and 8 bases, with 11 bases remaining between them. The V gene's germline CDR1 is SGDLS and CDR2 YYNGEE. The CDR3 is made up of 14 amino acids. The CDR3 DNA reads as TGTGCCAGCAGCGTAGGGGGGGACCTAGAAAAACTGTTTTTT. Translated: CASSVGGDLEKLFF.

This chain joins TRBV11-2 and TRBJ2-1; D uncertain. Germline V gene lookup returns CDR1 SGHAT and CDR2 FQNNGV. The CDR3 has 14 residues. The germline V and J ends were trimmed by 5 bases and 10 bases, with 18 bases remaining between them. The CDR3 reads CASSDSSRLVEQFF. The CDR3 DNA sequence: TGTGCCAGCAGCGATAGCAGCCGATTGGTGGAGCAGTTCTTC.

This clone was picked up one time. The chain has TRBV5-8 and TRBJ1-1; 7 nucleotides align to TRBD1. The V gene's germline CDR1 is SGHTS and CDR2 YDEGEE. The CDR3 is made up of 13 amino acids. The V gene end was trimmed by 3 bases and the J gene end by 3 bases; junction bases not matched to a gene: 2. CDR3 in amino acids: CASSCQGDTEAFF. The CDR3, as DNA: TGTGCCAGCAGCTGTCAGGGGGACACTGAAGCTTTCTTT.

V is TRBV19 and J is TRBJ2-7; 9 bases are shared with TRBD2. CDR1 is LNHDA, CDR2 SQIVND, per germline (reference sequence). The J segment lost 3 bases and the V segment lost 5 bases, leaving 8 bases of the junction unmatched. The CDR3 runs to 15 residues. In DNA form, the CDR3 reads TGTGCCAGTAGTTTAGCGGGAGCGGGGAGCTACGAGCAGTACTTC. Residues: CASSLAGAGSYEQYF.

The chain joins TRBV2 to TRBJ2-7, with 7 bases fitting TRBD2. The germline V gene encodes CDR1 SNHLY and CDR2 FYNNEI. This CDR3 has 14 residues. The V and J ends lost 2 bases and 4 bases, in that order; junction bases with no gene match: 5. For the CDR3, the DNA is TGTGCCAGCAGTGAACTTCAGGGAGGGTACGAGCAGTACTTC. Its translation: CASSELQGGYEQYF.

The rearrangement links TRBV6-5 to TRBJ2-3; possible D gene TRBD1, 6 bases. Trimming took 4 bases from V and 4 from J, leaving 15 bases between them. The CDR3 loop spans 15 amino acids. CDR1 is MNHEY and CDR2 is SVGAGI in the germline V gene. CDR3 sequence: CASSSPNRAADTQYF. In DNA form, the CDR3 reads TGTGCCAGCAGTTCCCCAAACAGGGCGGCAGATACGCAGTATTTT.

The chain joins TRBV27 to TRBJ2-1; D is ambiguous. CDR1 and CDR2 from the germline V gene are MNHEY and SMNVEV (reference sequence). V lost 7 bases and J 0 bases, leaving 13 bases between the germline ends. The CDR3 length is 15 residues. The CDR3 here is CASTGGVSSYNEQFF. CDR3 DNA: TGTGCCAGCACGGGTGGGGTAAGCTCCTACAATGAGCAGTTCTTC.

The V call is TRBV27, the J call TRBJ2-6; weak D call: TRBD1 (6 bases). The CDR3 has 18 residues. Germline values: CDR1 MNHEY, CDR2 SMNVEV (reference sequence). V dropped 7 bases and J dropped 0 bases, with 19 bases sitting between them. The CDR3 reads CASTHRLGQPSGANVLTF. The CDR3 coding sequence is TGTGCCAGCACCCATAGGCTAGGACAGCCCTCTGGGGCCAACGTCCTGACTTTC.

In DNA, the CDR3 is TGCGCCAGCAGCCAAGACGAGGGGAGGGCTGCAGATACGCAGTATTTT. Amino acid sequence: CASSQDEGRAADTQYF. V usage is TRBV4-1 and J usage is TRBJ2-3; 7 bases map to TRBD2. The CDR3 runs 16 residues. The germline CDR1 and CDR2 sequences are MGHRA and YSYEKL. The V segment lost 0 bases and the J segment 4 bases; nucleotides outside the gene matches: 7.

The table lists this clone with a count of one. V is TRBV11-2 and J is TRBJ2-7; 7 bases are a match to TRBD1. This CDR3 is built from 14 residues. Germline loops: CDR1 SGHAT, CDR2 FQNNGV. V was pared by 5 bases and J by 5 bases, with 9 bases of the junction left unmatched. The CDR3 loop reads CASSTMGQFNEQYF. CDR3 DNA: TGTGCCAGCAGCACCATGGGACAGTTTAACGAGCAGTACTTC.

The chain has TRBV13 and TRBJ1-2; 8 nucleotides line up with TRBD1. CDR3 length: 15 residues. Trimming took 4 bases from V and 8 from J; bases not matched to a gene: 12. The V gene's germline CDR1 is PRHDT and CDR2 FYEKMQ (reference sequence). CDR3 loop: CASSSFPSGGSGYTF. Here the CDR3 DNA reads TGTGCCAGCAGCTCCTTTCCCTCAGGGGGCTCAGGCTACACCTTC.

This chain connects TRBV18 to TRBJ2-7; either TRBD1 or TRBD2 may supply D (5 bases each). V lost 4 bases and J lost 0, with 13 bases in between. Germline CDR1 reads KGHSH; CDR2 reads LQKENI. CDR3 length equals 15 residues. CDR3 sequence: CASSRGTASSYEQYF. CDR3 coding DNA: TGTGCCAGCTCACGGGGGACGGCAAGCTCCTACGAGCAGTACTTC.

The DNA for the CDR3 is TGCGCCAGCAGCCAAGAGGGGGTGGGGCGCGCAGATACGCAGTATTTT. Translation: CASSQEGVGRADTQYF. The chain uses TRBV4-1 and TRBJ2-3; possibly TRBD1 or TRBD2 for D (5 bases each). V lost 0 bases to trimming and J lost 4 bases, with 14 bases between them. The CDR3 is made up of 16 amino acids. The germline V gene has CDR1 MGHRA and CDR2 YSYEKL.

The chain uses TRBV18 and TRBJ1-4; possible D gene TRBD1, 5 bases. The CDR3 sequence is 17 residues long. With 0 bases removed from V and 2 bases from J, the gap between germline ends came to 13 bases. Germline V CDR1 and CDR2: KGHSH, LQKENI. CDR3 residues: CASSPPVGAWTNEKLFF. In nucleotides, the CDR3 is TGTGCCAGCTCACCACCCGTCGGGGCATGGACTAATGAAAAACTGTTTTTT.

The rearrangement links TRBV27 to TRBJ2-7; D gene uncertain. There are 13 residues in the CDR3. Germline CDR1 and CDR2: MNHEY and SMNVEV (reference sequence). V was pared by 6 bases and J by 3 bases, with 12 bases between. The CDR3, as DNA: TGTGCCAGCAGAAATAGTGTCAGCTACGAGCAGTACTTC. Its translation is CASRNSVSYEQYF.

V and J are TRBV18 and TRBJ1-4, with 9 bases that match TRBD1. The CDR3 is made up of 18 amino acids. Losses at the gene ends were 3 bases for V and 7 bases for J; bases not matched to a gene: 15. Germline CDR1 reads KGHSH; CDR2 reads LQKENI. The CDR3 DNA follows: TGTGCCAGCTCACCGAAGGGAGAAGGGACAGGGCCGGCTGAAAAACTGTTTTTT. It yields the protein CASSPKGEGTGPAEKLFF. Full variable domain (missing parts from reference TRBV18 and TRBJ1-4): NAGVMQNPRHLVRRRGQEARLRCSPMKGHSHVYWYRQLPEEGLKFMVYLQKENIIDESGMPKERFSAEFPKEGPSILRIQQVVRGDSAAYFCASSPKGEGTGPAEKLFFGSGTQLSVL.

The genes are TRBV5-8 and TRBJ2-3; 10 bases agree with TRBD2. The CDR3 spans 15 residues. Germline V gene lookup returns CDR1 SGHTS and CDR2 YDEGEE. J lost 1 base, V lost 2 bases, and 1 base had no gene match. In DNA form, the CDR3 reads TGTGCCAGCAGCTTCGGACTAGCGGGCACAGATACGCAGTATTTT. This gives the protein CASSFGLAGTDTQYF.

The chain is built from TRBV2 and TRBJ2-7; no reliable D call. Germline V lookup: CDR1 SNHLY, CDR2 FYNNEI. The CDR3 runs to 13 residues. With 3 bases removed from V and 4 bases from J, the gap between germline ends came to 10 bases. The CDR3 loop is CASSDLNLYEQYF. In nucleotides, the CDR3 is TGTGCCAGCAGTGACTTAAACCTGTACGAGCAGTACTTC.

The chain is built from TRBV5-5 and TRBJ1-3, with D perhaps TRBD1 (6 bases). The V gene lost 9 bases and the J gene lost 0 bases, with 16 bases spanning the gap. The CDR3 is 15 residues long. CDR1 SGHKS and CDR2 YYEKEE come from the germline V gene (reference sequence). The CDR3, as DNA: TGTGCCACCTCGACTTGGGGGCCCTCTGGAAACACCATATATTTT. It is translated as CATSTWGPSGNTIYF. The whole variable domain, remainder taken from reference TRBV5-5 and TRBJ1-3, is DAGVTQSPTHLIKTRGQQVTLRCSPISGHKSVSWYQQVLGQGPQFIFQYYEKEERGRGNFPDRFSARQFPNYSSELNVNALLLGDSALYLCATSTWGPSGNTIYFGEGSWLTVV.

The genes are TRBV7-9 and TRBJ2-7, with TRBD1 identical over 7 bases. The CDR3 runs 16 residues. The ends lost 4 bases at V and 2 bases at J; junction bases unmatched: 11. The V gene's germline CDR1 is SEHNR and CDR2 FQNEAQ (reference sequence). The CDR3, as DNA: TGTGCCAGCAGCTCCCCCTCACGGACAGGAACCTACGAGCAGTACTTC. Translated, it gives CASSSPSRTGTYEQYF.

CDR3 in DNA: TGTGCCAGCAGCTTAGCGCCCGGGGAGCTGTTTTTT. Translating gives CASSLAPGELFF. The chain links TRBV7-6 to TRBJ2-2; D is undetermined. This CDR3 has 12 residues. Germline values: CDR1 SGHVS, CDR2 FNYEAQ. V lost 0 bases to trimming and J lost 6 bases, with 2 bases between them.

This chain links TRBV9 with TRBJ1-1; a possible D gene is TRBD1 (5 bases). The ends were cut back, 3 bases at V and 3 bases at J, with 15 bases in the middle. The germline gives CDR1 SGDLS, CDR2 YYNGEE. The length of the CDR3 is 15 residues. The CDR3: CASSAFSDRYTEAFF. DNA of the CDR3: TGTGCCAGCAGCGCCTTCAGCGACAGATACACTGAAGCTTTCTTT. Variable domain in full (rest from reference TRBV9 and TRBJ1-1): DSGVTQTPKHLITATGQRVTLRCSPRSGDLSVYWYQQSLDQGLQFLIQYYNGEERAKGNILERFSAQQFPDLHSELNLSSLELGDSALYFCASSAFSDRYTEAFFGQGTRLTVV.

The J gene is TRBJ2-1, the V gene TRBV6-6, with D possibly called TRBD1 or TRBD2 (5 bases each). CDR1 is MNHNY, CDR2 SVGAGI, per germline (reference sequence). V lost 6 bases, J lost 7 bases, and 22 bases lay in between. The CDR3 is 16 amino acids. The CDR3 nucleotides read TGTGCCAGCAGCCTGACGGTCAGGGAGCTAGGGAATGAGCAGTTCTTC. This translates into CASSLTVRELGNEQFF.

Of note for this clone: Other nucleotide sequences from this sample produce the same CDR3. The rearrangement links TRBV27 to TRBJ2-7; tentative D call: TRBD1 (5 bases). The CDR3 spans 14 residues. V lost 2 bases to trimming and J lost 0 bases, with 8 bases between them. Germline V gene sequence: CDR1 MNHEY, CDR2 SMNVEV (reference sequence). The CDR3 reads CASSLGQGSYEQYF. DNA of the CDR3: TGTGCCAGCAGTTTAGGGCAGGGCTCCTACGAGCAGTACTTC.

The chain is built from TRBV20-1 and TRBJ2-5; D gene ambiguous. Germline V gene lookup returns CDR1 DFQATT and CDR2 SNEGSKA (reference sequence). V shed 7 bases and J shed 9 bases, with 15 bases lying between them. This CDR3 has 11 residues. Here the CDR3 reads CSVVKGWSQYF. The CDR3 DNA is TGCAGTGTAGTTAAGGGTTGGTCCCAGTACTTC.